This T cell receptor (beta chain) derives from a study of cytomegalovirus exposure and HLA in healthy donors. Findings and caveats of the study: Prior analysis indicated that the majority of TCR beta V segments exhibited productivity approximately 87% or approximately 30% of the time. Across donors, most TCRs were seen rarely, yet some public ones were widespread.

The germline V gene has CDR1 MNHEY and CDR2 SMNVEV (reference sequence). Trimming stripped 3 bases from V and 4 bases from J, with 9 bases between. CDR3 length equals 14 residues. In its sample, this clone was seen a few times. What it binds is unknown. Despite likely unrecorded immune exposures, the donors were nominally healthy at the time of sampling. The PCR used 60 Vbeta and 13 Jbeta primers. Assay used: immunoSEQ multiplex PCR; TCRdb lists only in-frame clones, some missing. The sample records 150,000 to 200,000 clones, roughly 80% being singletons. The specimen was PBMCs. The chain is built from TRBV27 and TRBJ2-2; TRBD1 might be the D (6 bases). This receptor was taken from a woman aged 18-29 years in good health and CMV-seronegative. CDR3 sequence: CASSLLGATGELFF. CDR3 DNA: TGTGCCAGCAGTTTGTTGGGGGCCACCGGGGAGCTGTTTTTT.